A single sample is the source of the 24 T cell receptor beta chains below, sequenced in a study of blood T cell repertoires in COVID-19. Here immunoSEQ multiplex PCR was the method, and the copy in TCRdb shows in-frame clones only, minus some. The table lists approximately 260,000 clones, 70% to 90% of them singletons. The material sequenced was peripheral blood. Source of these receptors: a woman in her thirties or forties who had recovered from COVID-19.

The chain couples TRBV7-2 to TRBJ2-3, with D possibly being TRBD2 (5 bases). The ends were cut back, 4 bases at V and 1 base at J, with 15 bases in the middle. This CDR3 has 16 amino acids. Germline CDR1 reads SGHTA; CDR2 reads FQGNSA. The CDR3 DNA reads as TGTGCCAGCAGCTCCAAGTTAGCGATCCGCACAGATACGCAGTATTTT. This sequence encodes CASSSKLAIRTDTQYF. The full variable domain, completed using reference TRBV7-2 and TRBJ2-3, is GAGVSQSPSNKVTEKGKDVELRCDPISGHTALYWYRQSLGQGLEFLIYFQGNSAPDKSGLPSDRFSAERTGGSVSTLTIQRTQQEDSAVYLCASSSKLAIRTDTQYFGPGTRLTVL.

The rearrangement uses TRBV7-9 and TRBJ2-6; a weak D match, TRBD1 (5 bases). Germline V gives CDR1 SEHNR, CDR2 FQNEAQ (reference sequence). Trimming cost V 2 bases and J 0 bases, with 11 bases left between them. The CDR3 runs to 17 residues. CDR3 loop: CASSLSTVPSGANVLTF. In DNA form, the CDR3 reads TGTGCCAGCAGCTTATCGACAGTTCCCTCTGGGGCCAACGTCCTGACTTTC.

The chain employs TRBV18 and TRBJ1-2; 8 bases map to TRBD1. V lost 5 bases, J lost 3 bases, and 2 bases stayed unmatched. Germline V gives CDR1 KGHSH, CDR2 LQKENI. The CDR3 covers 13 residues. For the CDR3, the DNA is TGTGCCAGCTCAGTGGGACAGGACTATGGCTACACCTTC. Translation: CASSVGQDYGYTF.

The chain carries TRBV27 and TRBJ1-2; 7 positions agree with TRBD1. The CDR3 is 13 residues long. Germline V gene lookup returns CDR1 MNHEY and CDR2 SMNVEV (reference sequence). The trim removed 4 bases at V and 4 bases at J, leaving 3 bases unmatched. Written as DNA, the CDR3 is TGTGCCAGCAGTTGGACAGGCAGCTATGGCTACACCTTC. This translates into CASSWTGSYGYTF.

The chain employs TRBV4-3 and TRBJ2-2; 11 bases are a match to TRBD2. Germline V gene sequence: CDR1 LGHNA, CDR2 YSLEER. CDR3 size: 18 residues. With V trimmed by 0 bases and J by 6 bases, 9 bases remained unmatched. The CDR3 protein is CASSQEGLAVNMPGELFF. CDR3 coding DNA: TGCGCCAGCAGCCAAGAGGGACTAGCGGTGAACATGCCCGGGGAGCTGTTTTTT.

The rearrangement uses TRBV6-1 and TRBJ2-7; 9 bases agree with TRBD2. Germline-derived CDR1 and CDR2 are MNHNS and SASEGT. This CDR3 is built from 15 residues. J was trimmed by 3 bases and V by 1 base; bases with no gene match: 4. The CDR3 nucleotides read TGTGCCAGCAGTGAAGGTAGCGGGGGATTCTACGAGCAGTACTTC. Its protein product is CASSEGSGGFYEQYF.

The chain carries TRBV18 and TRBJ2-5; 10 nucleotides align to TRBD1. Unmatched junction bases numbered 4, after V lost 2 bases and J lost 4 bases. The germline gives CDR1 KGHSH, CDR2 LQKENI. The CDR3 length is 15 residues. In DNA form, the CDR3 reads TGTGCCAGCTCACCAGGACAGGGGGAAGGAGAGACCCAGTACTTC. This translates into CASSPGQGEGETQYF.

V gene TRBV2 combines with J gene TRBJ2-1; D is possibly TRBD2 (6 bases). CDR1 is SNHLY and CDR2 is FYNNEI in the germline V gene. The CDR3 is made up of 18 amino acids. Trimming took 4 bases from V and 7 from J, leaving 26 bases between them. CDR3 in amino acids: CASSAGVGAGNGGNEQFF. The CDR3 DNA is TGTGCCAGCAGTGCGGGTGTAGGAGCGGGCAATGGTGGAAATGAGCAGTTCTTC.

The chain links TRBV12-5 to TRBJ2-2; 10 bases agree with TRBD2. The germline V gene encodes CDR1 LGHNT and CDR2 FRNRAP. The CDR3 has 15 amino acids. V lost 1 base and J lost 4; bases outside the gene matches: 0. The CDR3: CASGLASGSTGELFF. CDR3 DNA: TGTGCTAGTGGTTTGGCTAGCGGGAGCACCGGGGAGCTGTTTTTT.

The rearrangement links TRBV18 to TRBJ1-3; maybe TRBD1 (5 bases). From germline, CDR1 is KGHSH and CDR2 LQKENI. There are 17 residues in the CDR3. Trimming left V 3 bases short and J 0 bases short, with 15 bases between. The CDR3: CASSPEGRAFSGNTIYF. The DNA of the CDR3 is TGTGCCAGCTCACCGGAGGGCAGGGCCTTCTCTGGAAACACCATATATTTT.

The chain has TRBV6-2 or TRBV6-3 and TRBJ2-1; 7 nucleotides match TRBD2. The J segment lost 4 bases and the V segment lost 0 bases, leaving 6 bases of the junction unmatched. The CDR3 covers 16 residues. Looked up from germline, CDR1 is MNHEY and CDR2 is SVGEGT. The CDR3 region is CASSYSGGFTYNEQFF. CDR3 nucleotide sequence: TGTGCCAGCAGTTACTCGGGGGGGTTCACGTACAATGAGCAGTTCTTC.

The chain has TRBV15 and TRBJ1-5; weak D call: TRBD1 (5 bases). Germline V gives CDR1 LNHNV, CDR2 YYDKDF (reference sequence). CDR3 length: 14 residues. V lost 8 bases to trimming and J lost 0 bases, with 11 bases between them. The CDR3 here is CATAGGYSNQPQHF. Here the CDR3 DNA reads TGTGCCACCGCGGGGGGGTATAGCAATCAGCCCCAGCATTTT.

The chain couples TRBV3-1 (or the pseudogene TRBV3-2) to TRBJ2-6; tentative D call: TRBD2 (5 bases). Germline lookup yields CDR1 LGHDT and CDR2 YNNKEL (reference sequence). The CDR3 is 16 amino acids. The V end was cut by 2 bases, the J end by 2 bases, with 10 bases between. The CDR3, as DNA: TGTGCCAGCAGCCAACCAGACTACGCTGGGGCCAACGTCCTGACTTTC. The encoded protein is CASSQPDYAGANVLTF.

This clone has only one observation. The chain couples TRBV10-3 to TRBJ1-1, with D perhaps TRBD1 (5 bases). Germline V gene sequence: CDR1 ENHRY, CDR2 SYGVKD. The CDR3 spans 13 residues. The V end lost 7 bases, the J end lost 4 bases, and 13 bases lay between the germline ends. The CDR3 protein is CAITAREGTEAFF. Here the CDR3 DNA reads TGTGCCATCACGGCCAGGGAGGGCACTGAAGCTTTCTTT.

This clone was detected once. The genes are TRBV9 and TRBJ2-1, with 12 positions matching TRBD2. The V gene end was trimmed by 4 bases and the J gene end by 8 bases; junction bases not matched to a gene: 7. CDR3 length: 15 amino acids. Per germline, CDR1 SGDLS and CDR2 YYNGEE. CDR3 nucleotide sequence: TGTGCCAGCAGCCTGACTAGCGGGAGCTGGTATGAGCAGTTCTTC. Protein sequence: CASSLTSGSWYEQFF.

This sequence joins TRBV4-1 and TRBJ2-7; TRBD1 is a possible D gene (6 bases). V was pared by 3 bases and J by 1 base, with 16 bases between. This CDR3 contains 16 residues. Germline values: CDR1 MGHRA, CDR2 YSYEKL. CDR3 in DNA: TGCGCCAGCAGCCACACCCTGTCTGGACAGTCCTACGAGCAGTACTTC. As protein: CASSHTLSGQSYEQYF.

The chain joins TRBV5-1 to TRBJ2-1, with 8 nucleotides matching TRBD2. Trimming took 6 bases from V and 9 from J; bases not matched to a gene: 17. The CDR3 contains 16 residues. Per germline, CDR1 SGHRS and CDR2 YFSETQ. The CDR3 bases are TGCGCCAGCACCCTGGGCGGGGGGCGTTTGTTCCCTGAGCAGTTCTTC. Its protein product is CASTLGGGRLFPEQFF.

The rearrangement links TRBV19 to TRBJ1-4, with 9 positions matching TRBD1. Germline V gene sequence: CDR1 LNHDA, CDR2 SQIVND (reference sequence). CDR3 length: 16 residues. The junction had 16 bases not matched to a gene; V was cut back by 7 bases and J by 10 bases. DNA of the CDR3: TGTGCCAGTACGTCCTTACAGGGGGCTGTACGGGGAAAACTGTTTTTT. Residues: CASTSLQGAVRGKLFF.

The chain combines TRBV7-3 with TRBJ2-5; 7 nucleotides match TRBD2. Trimming cost V 5 bases and J 4 bases; bases outside gene matches: 16. There are 17 residues in the CDR3. The V gene's germline CDR1 is SGHTA and CDR2 FQGTGA. The CDR3 region is CASSPSGGLVVGETQYF. The CDR3 DNA reads TGTGCCAGCAGCCCTAGCGGAGGGCTGGTAGTCGGAGAGACCCAGTACTTC.

The chain employs TRBV5-4 and TRBJ1-2; D is perhaps TRBD1 (5 bases). The CDR3 contains 14 residues. Germline V gene data show CDR1 as SGHNT and CDR2 as YYREEE (reference sequence). Trimming removed 0 bases at V and 4 bases at J, with 10 bases between. This chain's CDR3 is CASSLAGYPYGYTF. CDR3 DNA: TGTGCCAGCAGCTTGGCAGGGTACCCCTATGGCTACACCTTC.

This clone was counted once. The rearrangement links TRBV2 to TRBJ1-6; D is unresolved. Germline lookup yields CDR1 SNHLY and CDR2 FYNNEI. The ends were cut back, 6 bases at V and 4 bases at J, with 13 bases in the middle. The length of the CDR3 is 15 residues. As DNA, the CDR3 is TGTGCCAGCAGCCCCGGCCCGGGGTATAATTCACCCCTCCACTTT. Translating it yields CASSPGPGYNSPLHF.

This chain joins TRBV9 and TRBJ1-2; maybe TRBD1 (6 bases). CDR1 is SGDLS, CDR2 YYNGEE, per germline. CDR3 length equals 15 residues. The ends were cut back, 4 bases at V and 0 bases at J, with 13 bases in the middle. The CDR3 DNA is TGTGCCAGCAGCCTAAGACAGGTAGCTAACTATGGCTACACCTTC. Translating gives CASSLRQVANYGYTF.

The rearrangement links TRBV18 to TRBJ2-7, with a tentative D call TRBD1 (6 bases). The CDR3 runs 14 residues. V lost 4 bases and J lost 0, with 10 bases in between. Per germline, CDR1 KGHSH and CDR2 LQKENI. This CDR3 reads CASSLQGNSYEQYF. Here the CDR3 DNA reads TGTGCCAGCTCACTACAGGGAAACTCCTACGAGCAGTACTTC.

This chain connects TRBV19 to TRBJ1-2; TRBD1 agrees at 7 bases. CDR1 and CDR2 from the germline V gene are LNHDA and SQIVND (reference sequence). The CDR3 sequence is 14 residues long. V gave up 7 bases and J gave up 4 bases; unmatched junction bases: 9. CDR3 residues: CASNERGTVYGYTF. CDR3 coding DNA: TGTGCCAGTAATGAACGAGGGACAGTCTATGGCTACACCTTC.